This TCR beta chain was observed in a study of neurological immune-mediated disorders. A single record per CDR3 protein comes from TCRdb applying MiXCR to the 5' RACE reads. The sample includes around 68,000 distinct CDR3 sequences, roughly 3.7% seen only once; the top ten take roughly 2.7%. This CDR3 region has 15 residues. Trimming shortened V by 0 bases and J by 0 bases, and 9 bases separated the two germline ends. Germline-derived CDR1 and CDR2 are SGHRS and YFSETQ. This clonotype was picked up a small number of times. The gene calls are TRBV5-1 and TRBJ1-1, with a possible D match to TRBD1 (5 bases). This clonotype originated in a man aged 50-60 years with multiple sclerosis. Sequenced material: PBMCs. CDR3 region: CASSLGSGVNTEAFF. The CDR3 DNA sequence: TGCGCCAGCAGCTTGGGATCGGGGGTGAACACTGAAGCTTTCTTT.